This T cell receptor (beta chain) was identified in a study of blood T cell repertoires in COVID-19. Germline CDR1 and CDR2: KGHSH and LQKENI. Trimming removed 2 bases at V and 2 bases at J, with 10 bases between. This CDR3 contains 14 residues. The authors' processing: Estimated nucleated cell counts came from reference gene primer amplification. The assay was immunoSEQ multiplex PCR, and TCRdb's table has in-frame clones only and misses some. V, J and clone size reflect that table, while D and trimming were determined from the DNA. This table has about 350,000 clones, more than 70% appearing once. Participants reported their clinical history, and cohort assignment relied on those reports. A case of COVID-19 had been met by exposed participants within 2 weeks before study entry.

This TCR was sampled from a woman aged 30 to 39 who had been exposed to COVID-19. This chain uses TRBV18 with TRBJ2-7, with D perhaps TRBD1 (6 bases). The sequencing sample was made of PBMCs or T cells enriched from blood (not recorded which). The CDR3 loop is CASSPRGQAYEQYF. CDR3 nucleotide sequence: TGTGCCAGCTCACCAAGGGGACAAGCCTACGAGCAGTACTTC.